The clone carrying this T cell receptor (beta chain) was seen only a few times. Its target is unknown. This CDR3 has 14 residues. Germline V gene lookup returns CDR1 SEHNR and CDR2 FQNEAQ (reference sequence). The trim removed 6 bases at V and 2 bases at J, leaving 5 bases unmatched. This specimen comes from a study of cytomegalovirus exposure and HLA in healthy donors. Use of 60 Vbeta and 13 Jbeta primers characterized the PCR. Here immunoSEQ multiplex PCR was the method, and the copy in TCRdb shows in-frame clones only, minus some. The table includes over 200,000 clones, approximately 70% detected once. General observations from the study: By a later analysis, the bulk of CMV-associated TCR beta chains appeared HLA-restricted. The authors considered a cluster of highly shared sequence variants likely to be a sequencing artifact. Later work associated 16,951 TCR beta sequences with HLA alleles at 0.05 false discovery rate.

The specimen sequenced was PBMCs. The chain has TRBV7-9 and TRBJ2-5, with 8 bases that match TRBD2. The sequence was collected from a man between 40 and 49 years old in good health and CMV-seropositive. The CDR3 region has the DNA TGTGCCAGCAGAGGGGCGGGGGGTCAAGAGACCCAGTACTTC. Protein: CASRGAGGQETQYF.